These T cell receptor beta chains were read from a single sample in a study of shared clonotypes between healthy human individuals. TCRdb's table, derived via immunoSEQ multiplex PCR, lists solely in-frame clones and lacks some. The data hold more than 500,000 clones, with approximately 95% observed a single time. Source material: naive CD4+ T cells sorted from blood. These receptors were collected from a woman aged 25 to 45 in good health. The CDR3 runs from the conserved cysteine through the conserved F or W. The D gene is left open where the match is weak. Clone sizes are given selectively: once, few, many, or a class where the clone is expanded.

size	D	J	V	CDR3	DNA
.	.	TRBJ2-1	TRBV4-1	CASSQGLAYYNEQFF	TGCGCCAGCAGCCAAGGCCTAGCATATTACAATGAGCAGTTCTTC
.	TRBD1	TRBJ2-7	TRBV10-3	CAISDQGQGSYEQYF	TGTGCCATCAGTGATCAAGGACAGGGCTCCTACGAGCAGTACTTC
.	.	TRBJ2-1	TRBV29-1	CSVEPRGPYNEQFF	TGCAGCGTTGAACCCCGGGGCCCCTACAATGAGCAGTTCTTC
.	.	TRBJ2-3	TRBV7-2	CASSLGPSGLADTQYF	TGTGCCAGCAGCTTAGGTCCCAGCGGGCTAGCAGATACGCAGTATTTT
.	TRBD2	TRBJ2-3	TRBV29-1	CSVGLAERNTQYF	TGCAGCGTGGGACTAGCGGAGCGGAATACGCAGTATTTT
.	TRBD2	TRBJ2-7	TRBV27	CASSLYRGGVEQYF	TGTGCCAGCAGTTTATATCGGGGGGGTGTCGAGCAGTACTTC
.	TRBD2	TRBJ2-3	TRBV10-1	CASSEWVAGSTDTQYF	TGCGCCAGCAGTGAGTGGGTAGCGGGAAGCACAGATACGCAGTATTTT
.	.	TRBJ2-7	TRBV7-9	CASSVAGGAEQYF	TGTGCCAGCAGCGTCGCAGGTGGTGCCGAGCAGTACTTC
once	.	TRBJ1-1	TRBV5-8	CASSLRRVNTEAFF	TGTGCCAGCAGCTTGCGCAGGGTGAACACTGAAGCTTTCTTT
.	.	TRBJ2-7	TRBV28	CASSLGGYEQYF	TGTGCCAGCAGTTTGGGGGGTTACGAGCAGTACTTC
.	.	TRBJ2-1	TRBV9	CASSVGVGVIYEQFF	TGTGCCAGCAGCGTAGGGGTCGGGGTAATCTATGAGCAGTTCTTC
.	TRBD1	TRBJ2-3	TRBV5-1	CASSLARDRARSDTQYF	TGCGCCAGCAGCTTGGCCCGGGACAGGGCTAGATCAGATACGCAGTATTTT
.	.	TRBJ2-1	TRBV10-1	CASSSSAYNEQFF	TGCGCCAGCAGTTCTAGCGCCTACAATGAGCAGTTCTTC
.	TRBD1	TRBJ1-2	TRBV27	CASSSLGQSYGYTF	TGTGCCAGCAGTTCCCTGGGACAGAGCTATGGCTACACCTTC